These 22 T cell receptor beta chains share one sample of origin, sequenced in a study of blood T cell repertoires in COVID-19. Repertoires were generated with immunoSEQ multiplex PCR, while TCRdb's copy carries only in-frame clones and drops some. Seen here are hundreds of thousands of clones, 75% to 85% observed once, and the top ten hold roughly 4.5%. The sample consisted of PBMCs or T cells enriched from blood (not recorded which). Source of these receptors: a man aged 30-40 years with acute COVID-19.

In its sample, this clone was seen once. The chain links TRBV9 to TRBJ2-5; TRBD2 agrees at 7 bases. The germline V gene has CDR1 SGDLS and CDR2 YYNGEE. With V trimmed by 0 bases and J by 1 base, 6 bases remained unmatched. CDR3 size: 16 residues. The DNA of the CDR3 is TGTGCCAGCAGCGTAGCCGTCGGGGGGACCCAAGAGACCCAGTACTTC. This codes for CASSVAVGGTQETQYF.

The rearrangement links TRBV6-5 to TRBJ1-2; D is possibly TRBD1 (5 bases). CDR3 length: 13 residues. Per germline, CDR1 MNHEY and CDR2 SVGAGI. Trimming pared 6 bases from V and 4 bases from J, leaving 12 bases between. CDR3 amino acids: CASRQGLGYGYTF. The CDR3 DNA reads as TGTGCCAGCAGGCAGGGATTGGGCTATGGCTACACCTTC.

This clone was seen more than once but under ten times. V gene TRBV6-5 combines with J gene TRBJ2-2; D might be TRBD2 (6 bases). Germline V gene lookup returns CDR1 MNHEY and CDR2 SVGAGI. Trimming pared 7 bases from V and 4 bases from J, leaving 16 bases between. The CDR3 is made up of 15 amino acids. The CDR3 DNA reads TGTGCCAGCATGCCGCGCAGGGAGGTCACCGGGGAGCTGTTTTTT. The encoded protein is CASMPRREVTGELFF.

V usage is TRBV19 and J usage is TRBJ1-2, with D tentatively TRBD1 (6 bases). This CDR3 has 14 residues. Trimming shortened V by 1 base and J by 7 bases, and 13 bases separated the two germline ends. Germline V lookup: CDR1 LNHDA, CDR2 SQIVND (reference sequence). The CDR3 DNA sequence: TGTGCCAGTAGTATAGTATCAGGGGTTCGTGGCTACACCTTC. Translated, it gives CASSIVSGVRGYTF.

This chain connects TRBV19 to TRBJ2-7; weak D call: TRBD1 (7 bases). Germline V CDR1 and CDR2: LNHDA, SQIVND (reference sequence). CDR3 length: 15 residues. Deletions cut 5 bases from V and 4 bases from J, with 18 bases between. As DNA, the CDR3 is TGTGCCAGTAGTCCAGGGACAGCGGGCGGTTACGAGCAGTACTTC. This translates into CASSPGTAGGYEQYF. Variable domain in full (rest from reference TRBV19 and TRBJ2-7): DGGITQSPKYLFRKEGQNVTLSCEQNLNHDAMYWYRQDPGQGLRLIYYSQIVNDFQKGDIAEGYSVSREKKESFPLTVTSAQKNPTAFYLCASSPGTAGGYEQYFGPGTRLTVT.

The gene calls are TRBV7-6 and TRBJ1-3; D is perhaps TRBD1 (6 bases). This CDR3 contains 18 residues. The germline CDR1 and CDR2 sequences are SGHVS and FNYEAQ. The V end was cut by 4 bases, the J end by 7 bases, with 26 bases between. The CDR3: CASSSLNRQASFGNTIYF. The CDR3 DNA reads TGTGCCAGCAGCTCCCTTAACCGACAGGCCTCCTTTGGGAACACCATATATTTT.

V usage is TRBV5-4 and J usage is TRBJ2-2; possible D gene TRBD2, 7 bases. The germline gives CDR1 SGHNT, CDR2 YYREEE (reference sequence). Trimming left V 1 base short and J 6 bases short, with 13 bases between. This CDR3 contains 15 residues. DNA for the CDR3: TGTGCCAGCAGCTTGCCGGGGGAGGGGGCCGGGGAGCTGTTTTTT. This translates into CASSLPGEGAGELFF. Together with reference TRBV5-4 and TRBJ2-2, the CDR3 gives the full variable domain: ETGVTQSPTHLIKTRGQQVTLRCSSQSGHNTVSWYQQALGQGPQFIFQYYREEENGRGNFPPRFSGLQFPNYSSELNVNALELDDSALYLCASSLPGEGAGELFFGEGSRLTVL.

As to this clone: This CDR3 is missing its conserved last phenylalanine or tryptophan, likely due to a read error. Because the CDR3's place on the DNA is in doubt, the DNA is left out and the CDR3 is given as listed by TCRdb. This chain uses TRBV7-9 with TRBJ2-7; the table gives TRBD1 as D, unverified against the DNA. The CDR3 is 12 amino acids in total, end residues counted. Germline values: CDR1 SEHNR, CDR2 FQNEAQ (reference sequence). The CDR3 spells CASSPQVTGQEY.

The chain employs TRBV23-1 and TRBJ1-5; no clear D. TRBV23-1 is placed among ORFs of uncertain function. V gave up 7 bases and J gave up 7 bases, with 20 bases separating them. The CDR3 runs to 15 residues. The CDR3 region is CASTLPSRLLQPQHF. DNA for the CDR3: TGCGCCAGCACGCTGCCTAGCCGCCTACTCCAGCCCCAGCATTTT.

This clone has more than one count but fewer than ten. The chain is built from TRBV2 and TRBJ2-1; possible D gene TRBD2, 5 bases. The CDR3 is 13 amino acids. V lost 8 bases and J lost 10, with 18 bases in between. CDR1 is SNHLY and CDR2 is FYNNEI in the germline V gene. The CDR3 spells CASRDVISSEQFF. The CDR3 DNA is TGTGCCAGCCGGGATGTCATATCCTCCGAGCAGTTCTTC.

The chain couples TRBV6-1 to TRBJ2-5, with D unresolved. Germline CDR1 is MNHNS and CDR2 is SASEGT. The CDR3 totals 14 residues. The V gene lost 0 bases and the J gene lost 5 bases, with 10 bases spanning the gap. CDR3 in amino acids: CASSEANRVETQYF. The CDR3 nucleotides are TGTGCCAGCAGTGAAGCGAACCGGGTGGAGACCCAGTACTTC.

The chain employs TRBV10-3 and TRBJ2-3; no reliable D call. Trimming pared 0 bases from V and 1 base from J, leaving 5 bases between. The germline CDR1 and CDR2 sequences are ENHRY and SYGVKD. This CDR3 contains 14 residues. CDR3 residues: CAISESQGTDTQYF. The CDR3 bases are TGTGCCATCAGTGAGTCGCAGGGCACAGATACGCAGTATTTT.

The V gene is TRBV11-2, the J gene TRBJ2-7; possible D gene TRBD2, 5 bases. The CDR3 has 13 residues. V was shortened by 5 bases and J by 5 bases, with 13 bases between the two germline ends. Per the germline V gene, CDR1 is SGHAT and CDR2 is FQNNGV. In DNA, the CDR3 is TGTGCCAGCAGCCATAACTCGGGGAACGAGCAGTACTTC. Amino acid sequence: CASSHNSGNEQYF.

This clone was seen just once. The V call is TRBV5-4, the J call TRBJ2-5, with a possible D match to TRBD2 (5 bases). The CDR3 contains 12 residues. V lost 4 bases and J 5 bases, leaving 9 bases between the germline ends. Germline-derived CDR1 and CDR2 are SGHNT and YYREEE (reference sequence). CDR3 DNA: TGTGCCAGCAGCATGAGAGGGGAGACCCAGTACTTC. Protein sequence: CASSMRGETQYF.

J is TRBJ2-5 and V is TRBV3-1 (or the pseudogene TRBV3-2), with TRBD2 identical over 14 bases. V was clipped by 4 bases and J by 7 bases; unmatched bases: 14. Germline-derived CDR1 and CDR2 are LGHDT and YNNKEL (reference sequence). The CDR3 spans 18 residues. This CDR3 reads CASSPGTSGGLRGGTQYF. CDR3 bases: TGTGCCAGCAGCCCTGGGACTAGCGGGGGCCTGCGAGGTGGGACCCAGTACTTC.

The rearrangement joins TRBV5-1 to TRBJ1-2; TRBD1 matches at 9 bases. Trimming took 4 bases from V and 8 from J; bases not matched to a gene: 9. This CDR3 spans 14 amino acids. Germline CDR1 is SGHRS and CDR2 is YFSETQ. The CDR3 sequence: CASSKQQGARGYTF. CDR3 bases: TGCGCCAGCAGCAAACAACAGGGGGCGAGAGGCTACACCTTC.

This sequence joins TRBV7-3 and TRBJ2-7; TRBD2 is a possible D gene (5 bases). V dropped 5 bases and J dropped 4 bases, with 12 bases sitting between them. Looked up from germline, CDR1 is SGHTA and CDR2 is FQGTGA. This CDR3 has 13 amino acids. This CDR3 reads CASSVDGGYEQYF. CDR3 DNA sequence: TGTGCCAGCAGCGTCGACGGAGGTTACGAGCAGTACTTC.

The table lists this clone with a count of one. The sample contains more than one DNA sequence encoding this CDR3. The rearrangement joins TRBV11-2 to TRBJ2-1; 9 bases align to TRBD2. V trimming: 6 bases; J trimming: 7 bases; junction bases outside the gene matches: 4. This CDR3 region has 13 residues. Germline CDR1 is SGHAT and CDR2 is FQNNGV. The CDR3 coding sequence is TGTGCCAGCAGGGCGGGGGGGAGGAATGAGCAGTTCTTC. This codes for CASRAGGRNEQFF.

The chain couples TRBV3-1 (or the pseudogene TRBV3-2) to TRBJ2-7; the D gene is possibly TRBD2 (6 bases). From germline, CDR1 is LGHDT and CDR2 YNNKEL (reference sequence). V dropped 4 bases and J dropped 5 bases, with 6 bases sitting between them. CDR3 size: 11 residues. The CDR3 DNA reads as TGTGCCAGCAGCCCGGGAGACGAGCAGTACTTC. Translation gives CASSPGDEQYF.

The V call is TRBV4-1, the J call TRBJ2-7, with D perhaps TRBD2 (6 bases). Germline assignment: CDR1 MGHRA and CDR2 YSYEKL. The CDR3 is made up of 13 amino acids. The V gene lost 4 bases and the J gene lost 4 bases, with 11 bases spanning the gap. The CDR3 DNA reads TGCGCCAGCAGCCCCGAGGAGGGGTACGAGCAGTACTTC. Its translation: CASSPEEGYEQYF.

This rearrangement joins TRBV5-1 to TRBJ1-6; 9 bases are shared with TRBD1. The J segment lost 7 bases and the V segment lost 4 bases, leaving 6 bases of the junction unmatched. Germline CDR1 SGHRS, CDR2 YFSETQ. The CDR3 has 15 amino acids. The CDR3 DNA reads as TGCGCCAGCAGCCGGGACAGGGTAAACAATTCACCCCTCCACTTT. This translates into CASSRDRVNNSPLHF.

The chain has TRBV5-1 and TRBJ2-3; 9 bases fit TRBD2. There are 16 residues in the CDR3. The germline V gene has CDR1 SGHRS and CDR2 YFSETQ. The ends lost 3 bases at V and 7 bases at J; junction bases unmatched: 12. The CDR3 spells CASSSLAGVSVNTQYF. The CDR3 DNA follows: TGCGCCAGCAGCTCTTTAGCGGGGGTATCGGTTAATACGCAGTATTTT.